Listed below are T cell receptor beta chains from one sample, sequenced in a study of cytomegalovirus exposure and HLA in healthy donors. Sequencing used immunoSEQ multiplex PCR; TCRdb keeps in-frame clones, though not all of them. The sample yields 100,000 to 150,000 clones, over 90% seen once. The specimen was PBMCs. The source of these receptors is a woman under 30 in good health and CMV-seronegative. Both conserved end residues are part of each CDR3. D genes are given only for firm matches. Clone size, where shown, is once, few, many, or a class for clones that have expanded.

D | J | V | size | DNA | CDR3
TRBD1 | TRBJ2-2 | TRBV5-8 | NA | TGTGCCAGCAGCTTACCGGGACAGGGGTTCGCCGGGGAGCTGTTTTTT | CASSLPGQGFAGELFF
NA | TRBJ1-1 | TRBV30 | NA | TGTGCCTGGAGTGTAATCCCCCAGGGGTCCACTGAAGCTTTCTTT | CAWSVIPQGSTEAFF
NA | TRBJ2-5 | TRBV6-5 | NA | TGTGCCAGCAGTTCGGACAGTCAAGAGACCCAGTACTTC | CASSSDSQETQYF
TRBD1 | TRBJ2-1 | TRBV6-5 | NA | TGTGCCAGCAGTCCGGACAGGGACCATGAGCAGTTCTTC | CASSPDRDHEQFF
TRBD1 | TRBJ2-3 | TRBV5-4 | NA | TGTGCCAGCAGGGGGCCGATCGACAGGGGGTTAGATACGCAGTATTTT | CASRGPIDRGLDTQYF
TRBD2 | TRBJ2-1 | TRBV4-1 | NA | TGCGCCAGCAGCCAAGGGCGGGAGTATTTAAATGAGCAGTTCTTC | CASSQGREYLNEQFF
NA | TRBJ1-2 | TRBV11-2 | NA | TGTGCCAGCAGCTCTGACCCTTACAGATACAGTAACTATGGCTACACCTTC | CASSSDPYRYSNYGYTF
NA | TRBJ2-7 | TRBV28 | NA | TGTGCCAGCAGTTTTCTGAGCTCCTACGAGCAGTACTTC | CASSFLSSYEQYF
TRBD1 | TRBJ2-7 | TRBV5-1 | NA | TGCGCCAGCAGCCCGAGGACAGGGACCGAGCAGTACTTC | CASSPRTGTEQYF
NA | TRBJ2-7 | TRBV7-9 | NA | TGTGCCAGCAGCTTTGCCCAGGACCCAGGGGAGCAGTACTTC | CASSFAQDPGEQYF
NA | TRBJ2-3 | TRBV19 | once | TGTGCCAGTAGTATCTCCGGGAGCCAGGCAGATACGCAGTATTTT | CASSISGSQADTQYF
NA | TRBJ1-1 | TRBV6-1 | NA | TGTGCCAGCAGAAGTGGGCAGGGGCACACTGAAGCTTTCTTT | CASRSGQGHTEAFF
TRBD1 | TRBJ1-2 | TRBV2 | NA | TGTGCCAGCAGGCCGGGACAGGCCCAAGAGGGCTACACCTTC | CASRPGQAQEGYTF
TRBD1 | TRBJ1-1 | TRBV11-2 | NA | TGTGCCAGCAGCTTCTTACCTCAGACAGGGAGAATGCCTGCTTTCTTT | CASSFLPQTGRMPAFF
NA | TRBJ1-6 | TRBV5-1 | NA | TGCGCCAGCAGCCGCGAGAGCTCCTATAATTCACCCCTCCACTTT | CASSRESSYNSPLHF
NA | TRBJ2-7 | TRBV4-1 | NA | TGCGCCAGCAGCCTGACAGACCTCGGGTACGAGCAGTACTTC | CASSLTDLGYEQYF
NA | TRBJ1-2 | TRBV28 | NA | TGTGCCAGCAGCTACGACAGAGGCTACACCTTC | CASSYDRGYTF
TRBD1 | TRBJ1-2 | TRBV5-6 | NA | TGTGCCAGCAGCGATCGACAGGGTAATGGCTACACCTTC | CASSDRQGNGYTF
TRBD1 | TRBJ2-3 | TRBV25-1 | NA | TGTGCCAGCAGTACCGCCGGGGGACAGGGGGTCCCAGATACGCAGTATTTT | CASSTAGGQGVPDTQYF
TRBD1 | TRBJ1-1 | TRBV5-1 | NA | TGCGCCAGCAGCATTGGACAGGGCGTTGAAGCTTTCTTT | CASSIGQGVEAFF
NA | TRBJ2-7 | TRBV6-1 | NA | TGTGCCAGCCGCCGGACAGCCTCCAACTACGAGCAGTACTTC | CASRRTASNYEQYF
NA | TRBJ2-7 | TRBV29-1 | NA | TGCAGCGTTGCCTCCTTTGCGACAGACCCCAGGGGTCCCAAAGGATATTCTTACGAGCAGTACTTC | CSVASFATDPRGPKGYSYEQYF
NA | TRBJ2-3 | TRBV13 | NA | TGTGCCAGCAGCTTCGCGAGTCTCACAGATACGCAGTATTTT | CASSFASLTDTQYF
NA | TRBJ1-5 | TRBV7-2 | NA | TGTGCCAGCAGCCCGAACCTAGGTCAGCCCCAGCATTTT | CASSPNLGQPQHF
NA | TRBJ1-2 | TRBV5-6 | few | TGTGCCAGCAGATATACAGCTTTATCTGGCTACACCTTC | CASRYTALSGYTF
NA | TRBJ2-5 | TRBV10-3 | NA | TGTGCCATCAGTAGCGACCAAGAGACCCAGTACTTC | CAISSDQETQYF
NA | TRBJ1-2 | TRBV5-1 | NA | TGCGCCAGCAGCCCCGTAGGGGATGCGGATATCGGCGGCTACACCTTC | CASSPVGDADIGGYTF
NA | TRBJ2-5 | TRBV5-1 | NA | TGCGCCAGCAGCTTGGTGGGGGGTGGAGAGACCCAGTACTTC | CASSLVGGGETQYF
NA | TRBJ1-2 | TRBV28 | NA | TGTGCCAGCAGTTTAAGCTTTGCCAGAACTGGGAGTTATCGGTATGATGGCTACACCTTC | CASSLSFARTGSYRYDGYTF
NA | TRBJ2-2 | TRBV14 | once | TGTGCCAGCAGCCAACGAGGGTTCGAGGAGCTGTTTTTT | CASSQRGFEELFF
TRBD2 | TRBJ2-2 | TRBV2 | NA | TGTGCCAGCAGTGAACTATCAAGCGGGAGGGCCACCGGGGAGCTGTTTTTT | CASSELSSGRATGELFF
NA | TRBJ2-2 | TRBV11-2 | NA | TGTGCCAGCAGCTTCTATGACGGACAAGCCCCTCACGGGGAGCTGTTTTTT | CASSFYDGQAPHGELFF
NA | TRBJ2-7 | TRBV27 | NA | TGTGCCAGCAGCATGGCAGGAGGGTACGAGCAGTACTTC | CASSMAGGYEQYF
TRBD2 | TRBJ2-1 | TRBV2 | NA | TGTGCCAGCAGTGAATGGGGGGGTGAGCAGTTCTTC | CASSEWGGEQFF
NA | TRBJ1-5 | TRBV28 | NA | TGTGCCAGCAGTTCGACCTCAGCGTATAGCAATCAGCCCCAGCATTTT | CASSSTSAYSNQPQHF
NA | TRBJ2-2 | TRBV6-4 | NA | TGTGCCAGCAGCGCCCGAGGGGGAATCACCGGGGAGCTGTTTTTT | CASSARGGITGELFF
NA | TRBJ2-2 | TRBV5-4 | NA | TGTGCCAGCAGCTTGGCAGAGCGCGGGACCGGGGAGCTGTTTTTT | CASSLAERGTGELFF
TRBD1 | TRBJ1-2 | TRBV5-4 | NA | TGTGCCAGTCCGACGATCGGGACAGGGGTACACTATGGCTACACCTTC | CASPTIGTGVHYGYTF
TRBD1 | TRBJ2-7 | TRBV30 | NA | TGTGGTGGGGGACAGGGGGGCCACGAGCAGTACTTC | CGGGQGGHEQYF
TRBD1 | TRBJ1-6 | TRBV2 | NA | TGTGCCAGCAGTGACAGGGGGGTTTCACCCCTCCACTTT | CASSDRGVSPLHF
TRBD1 | TRBJ2-7 | TRBV5-6 | NA | TGTGCCAGCAGCTCGCACAGGGGGGACAACGAGCAGTACTTC | CASSSHRGDNEQYF
NA | TRBJ2-3 | TRBV27 | NA | TGTGCCAGCAGTCCCTTCCGCGGGGGCTCAGGGACAGATACGCAGTATTTT | CASSPFRGGSGTDTQYF
NA | TRBJ2-1 | TRBV11-2 | NA | TGTGCCAGCAGCTTAGAAGGGCGGGATCTGTGGAATGAGCAGTTCTTC | CASSLEGRDLWNEQFF
NA | TRBJ1-5 | TRBV21-1 | NA | TGTGCCAGCAGCATTGAACAGGGGATTGGCAATCAGCCCCAGCATTTT | CASSIEQGIGNQPQHF
NA | TRBJ2-7 | TRBV7-9 | NA | TGTGCCAGCAGCTTAGATTCCGGGTTAGGAGACGAGCAGTACTTC | CASSLDSGLGDEQYF
TRBD1 | TRBJ1-4 | TRBV29-1 | NA | TGCAGCGTCCACAGGGGGCAGGGTGAAAAACTGTTTTTT | CSVHRGQGEKLFF
TRBD2 | TRBJ2-3 | TRBV6-1 | once | TGTGCCAGCAAAACTAGCGGGACTATGACAGATACGCAGTATTTT | CASKTSGTMTDTQYF
TRBD1 | TRBJ2-5 | TRBV27 | NA | TGTGCCAGCAGCAACAGGGGGCTATTGGAGACCCAGTACTTC | CASSNRGLLETQYF
NA | TRBJ2-3 | TRBV28 | NA | TGTGCCAGCAGTTTGCCAGACACAGATACGCAGTATTTT | CASSLPDTDTQYF
NA | TRBJ2-5 | TRBV28 | NA | TGTGCCAGCAGTTTTGGTAGCGTTGAGACCCAGTACTTC | CASSFGSVETQYF
NA | TRBJ1-1 | TRBV28 | NA | TGTGCCAGCAGTTTAGGGAGTCTTATAGCTTTCTTT | CASSLGSLIAFF
TRBD2 | TRBJ2-1 | TRBV4-2 | NA | TGTGCCAGCAGCCCCCGAGCGGGAGATATGGAGGAGCAGTTCTTC | CASSPRAGDMEEQFF
TRBD2 | TRBJ2-3 | TRBV7-2 | NA | TGTGCCAGCAGCTTAGTACCAGCGGGGGCGACAGATACGCAGTATTTT | CASSLVPAGATDTQYF